This T cell receptor (beta chain) is drawn from a study of T cell changes during pregnancy in multiple sclerosis. The germline CDR1 and CDR2 sequences are MDHEN and SYDVKM. CDR3 size: 18 residues. With 4 bases clipped from V and 3 bases from J, the junction kept 10 bases outside the gene matches. Sequencing was performed with immunoSEQ multiplex PCR; in TCRdb, only in-frame clones are kept and a portion is missing. Among around 65,000 clones listed, about nine tenths were seen once. The chain carries TRBV28 and TRBJ2-7; 15 nucleotides match TRBD2. Sequenced material: peripheral blood, taken in the second trimester of pregnancy. This clonotype originated in a female donor in good health, enrolled as a control in a pregnancy study. Written as DNA, the CDR3 is TGTGCCAGCAGTTATCCGGGACTAGCGGGAGGAAGGGGCTACGAGCAGTACTTC. Translating gives CASSYPGLAGGRGYEQYF.